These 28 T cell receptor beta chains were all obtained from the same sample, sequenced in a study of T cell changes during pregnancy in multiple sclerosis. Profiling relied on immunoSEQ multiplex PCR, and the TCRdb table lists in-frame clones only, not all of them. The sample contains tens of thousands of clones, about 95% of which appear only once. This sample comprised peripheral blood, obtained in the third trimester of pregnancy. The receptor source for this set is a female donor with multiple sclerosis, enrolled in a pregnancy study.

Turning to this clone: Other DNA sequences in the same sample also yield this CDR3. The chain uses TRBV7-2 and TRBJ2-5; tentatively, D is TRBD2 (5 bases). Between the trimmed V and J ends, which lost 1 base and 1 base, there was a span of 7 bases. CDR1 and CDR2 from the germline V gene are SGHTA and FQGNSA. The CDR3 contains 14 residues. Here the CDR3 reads CASSLGRAQETQYF. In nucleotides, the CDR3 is TGTGCCAGCAGCTTAGGGCGGGCCCAAGAGACCCAGTACTTC.

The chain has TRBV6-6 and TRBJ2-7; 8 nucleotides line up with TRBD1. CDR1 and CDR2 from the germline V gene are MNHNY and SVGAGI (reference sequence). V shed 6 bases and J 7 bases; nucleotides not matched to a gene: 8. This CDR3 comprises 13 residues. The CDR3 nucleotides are TGTGCCAGCAGCCTAGGACAGGGTACTGAGCAGTACTTC. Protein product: CASSLGQGTEQYF.

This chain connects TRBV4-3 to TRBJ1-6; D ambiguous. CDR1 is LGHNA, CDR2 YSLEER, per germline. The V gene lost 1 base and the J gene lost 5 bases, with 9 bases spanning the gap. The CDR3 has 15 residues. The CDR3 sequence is CASSQGQINNSPLHF. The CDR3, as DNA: TGCGCCAGCAGCCAAGGGCAGATAAATAATTCACCCCTCCACTTT.

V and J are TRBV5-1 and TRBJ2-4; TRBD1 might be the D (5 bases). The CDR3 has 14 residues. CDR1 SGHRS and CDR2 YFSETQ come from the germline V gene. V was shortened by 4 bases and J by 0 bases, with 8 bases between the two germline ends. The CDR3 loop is CASSPTVAKNIQYF. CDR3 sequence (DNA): TGCGCCAGCAGCCCGACAGTAGCCAAAAACATTCAGTACTTC.

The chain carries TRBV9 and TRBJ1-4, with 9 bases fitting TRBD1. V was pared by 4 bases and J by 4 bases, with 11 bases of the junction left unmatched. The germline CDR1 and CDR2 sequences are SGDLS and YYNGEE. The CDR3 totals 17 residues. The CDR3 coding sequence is TGTGCCAGCAGCTCCGTGACAGGGGGACCCCTTAATGAAAAACTGTTTTTT. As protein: CASSSVTGGPLNEKLFF.

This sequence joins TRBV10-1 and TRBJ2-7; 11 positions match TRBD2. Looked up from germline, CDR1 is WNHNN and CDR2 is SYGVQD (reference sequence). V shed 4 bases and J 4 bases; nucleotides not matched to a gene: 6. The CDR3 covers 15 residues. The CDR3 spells CASSATSGGGYEQYF. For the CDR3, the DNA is TGCGCCAGCAGTGCCACTAGCGGGGGAGGTTACGAGCAGTACTTC.

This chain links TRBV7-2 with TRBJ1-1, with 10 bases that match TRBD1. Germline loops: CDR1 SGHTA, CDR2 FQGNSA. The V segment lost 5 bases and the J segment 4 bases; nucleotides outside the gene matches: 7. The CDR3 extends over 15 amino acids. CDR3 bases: TGTGCCAGCAGCCGGGGACAGGGGAGGGGCACTGAAGCTTTCTTT. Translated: CASSRGQGRGTEAFF.

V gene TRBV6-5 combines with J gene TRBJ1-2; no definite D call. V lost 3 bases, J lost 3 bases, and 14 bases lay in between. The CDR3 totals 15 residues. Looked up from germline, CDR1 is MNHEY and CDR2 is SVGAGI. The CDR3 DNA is TGTGCCAGCAGTTATTCCCATAGAGGGCACTATGGCTACACCTTC. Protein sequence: CASSYSHRGHYGYTF.

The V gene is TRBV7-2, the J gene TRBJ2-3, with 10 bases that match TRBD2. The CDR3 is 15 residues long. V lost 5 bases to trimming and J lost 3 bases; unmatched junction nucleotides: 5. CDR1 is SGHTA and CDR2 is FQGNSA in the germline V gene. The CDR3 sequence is CASSPSGGETDTQYF. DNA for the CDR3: TGTGCCAGCAGCCCGAGCGGGGGGGAAACAGATACGCAGTATTTT.

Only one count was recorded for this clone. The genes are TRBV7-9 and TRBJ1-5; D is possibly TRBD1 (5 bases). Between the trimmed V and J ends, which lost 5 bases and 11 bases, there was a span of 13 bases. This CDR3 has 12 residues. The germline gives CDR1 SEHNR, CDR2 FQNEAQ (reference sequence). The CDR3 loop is CASSRDSLTQHF. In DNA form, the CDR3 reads TGTGCCAGCAGCCGTGACAGTCTGACCCAGCATTTT.

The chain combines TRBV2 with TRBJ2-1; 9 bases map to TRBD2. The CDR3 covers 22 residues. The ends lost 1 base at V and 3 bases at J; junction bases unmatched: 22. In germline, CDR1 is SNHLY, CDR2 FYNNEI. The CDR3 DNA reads TGTGCCAGCAGTGAAGGATGGGGTACAGTTCAAGGGCGGGGGGGCCGCTACAATGAGCAGTTCTTC. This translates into CASSEGWGTVQGRGGRYNEQFF.

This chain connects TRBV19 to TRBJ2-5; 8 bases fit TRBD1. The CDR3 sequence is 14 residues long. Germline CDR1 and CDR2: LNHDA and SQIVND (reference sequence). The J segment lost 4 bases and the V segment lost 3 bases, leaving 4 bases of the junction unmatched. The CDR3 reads CASSIRGPGETQYF. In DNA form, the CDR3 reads TGTGCCAGTAGTATCAGGGGGCCAGGAGAGACCCAGTACTTC.

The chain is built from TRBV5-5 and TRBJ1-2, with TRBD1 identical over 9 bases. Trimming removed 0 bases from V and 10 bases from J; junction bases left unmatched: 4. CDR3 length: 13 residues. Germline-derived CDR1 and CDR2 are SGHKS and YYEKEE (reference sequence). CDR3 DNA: TGTGCCAGCAGCTTGGGGACAGGGGCGATCTACACCTTC. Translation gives CASSLGTGAIYTF.

The CDR3 DNA reads as TGTGCCAGCAGTTTACGGGGTGGCGACGAGCAGTACTTC. Translating it yields CASSLRGGDEQYF. This sequence joins TRBV7-2 and TRBJ2-7; D perhaps matches TRBD2 (5 bases). The germline CDR1 and CDR2 sequences are SGHTA and FQGNSA. CDR3 length: 13 residues. Trimming shortened V by 6 bases and J by 5 bases, and 14 bases separated the two germline ends.

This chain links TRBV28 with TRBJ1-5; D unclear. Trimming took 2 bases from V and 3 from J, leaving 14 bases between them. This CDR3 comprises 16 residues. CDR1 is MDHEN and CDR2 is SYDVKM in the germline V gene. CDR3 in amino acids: CASSLPDMRINQPQHF. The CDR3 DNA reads TGTGCCAGCAGTTTACCCGACATGCGAATCAATCAGCCCCAGCATTTT.

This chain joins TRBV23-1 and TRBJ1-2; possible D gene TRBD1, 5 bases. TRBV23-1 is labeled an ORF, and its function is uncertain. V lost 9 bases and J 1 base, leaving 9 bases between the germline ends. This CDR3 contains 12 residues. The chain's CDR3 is CARTEINYGYTF. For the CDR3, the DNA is TGCGCCAGGACAGAGATTAACTATGGCTACACCTTC.

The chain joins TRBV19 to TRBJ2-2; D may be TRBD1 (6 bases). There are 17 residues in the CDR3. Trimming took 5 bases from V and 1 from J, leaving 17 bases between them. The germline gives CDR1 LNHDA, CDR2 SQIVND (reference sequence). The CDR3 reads CASSLIQGGRNTGELFF. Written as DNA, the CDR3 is TGTGCCAGTAGTCTTATTCAAGGGGGTAGGAACACCGGGGAGCTGTTTTTT.

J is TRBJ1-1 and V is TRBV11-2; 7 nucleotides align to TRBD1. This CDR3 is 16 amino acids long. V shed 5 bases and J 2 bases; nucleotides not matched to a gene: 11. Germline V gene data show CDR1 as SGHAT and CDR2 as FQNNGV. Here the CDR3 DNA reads TGTGCCAGCAGCACCATAAACAGGGGATCCAACACTGAAGCTTTCTTT. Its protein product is CASSTINRGSNTEAFF.

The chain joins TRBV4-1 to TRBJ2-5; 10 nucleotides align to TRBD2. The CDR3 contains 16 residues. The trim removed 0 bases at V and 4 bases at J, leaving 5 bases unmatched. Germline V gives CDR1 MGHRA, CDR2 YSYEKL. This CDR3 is CASSQDWPSGGETQYF. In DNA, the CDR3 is TGCGCCAGCAGCCAAGATTGGCCTAGCGGGGGAGAGACCCAGTACTTC.

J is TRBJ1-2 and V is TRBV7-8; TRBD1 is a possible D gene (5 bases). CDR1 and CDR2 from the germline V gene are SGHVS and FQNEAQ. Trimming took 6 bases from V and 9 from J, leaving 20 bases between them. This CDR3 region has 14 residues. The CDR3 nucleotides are TGTGCCAGCAGTCTTCGCCGGGGGTTTGGGAGCTACACCTTC. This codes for CASSLRRGFGSYTF.

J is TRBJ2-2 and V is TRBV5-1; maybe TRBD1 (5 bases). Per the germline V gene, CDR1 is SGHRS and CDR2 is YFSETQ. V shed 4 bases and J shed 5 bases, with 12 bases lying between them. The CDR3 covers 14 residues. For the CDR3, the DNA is TGCGCCAGCAGCCGACCCCAGGGTACCGGGGAGCTGTTTTTT. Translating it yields CASSRPQGTGELFF.

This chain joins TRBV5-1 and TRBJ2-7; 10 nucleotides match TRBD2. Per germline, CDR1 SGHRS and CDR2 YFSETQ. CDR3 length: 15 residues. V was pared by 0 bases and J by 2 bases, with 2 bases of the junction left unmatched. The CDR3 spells CASSLGTSGPYEQYF. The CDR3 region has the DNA TGCGCCAGCAGCTTGGGGACTAGCGGACCCTACGAGCAGTACTTC.

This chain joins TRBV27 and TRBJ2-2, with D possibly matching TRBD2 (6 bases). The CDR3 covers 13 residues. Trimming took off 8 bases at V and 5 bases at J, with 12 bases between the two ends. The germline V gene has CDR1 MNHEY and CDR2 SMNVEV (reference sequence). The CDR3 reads CASGAGGTGELFF. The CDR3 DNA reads TGTGCCAGCGGGGCCGGGGGAACCGGGGAGCTGTTTTTT.

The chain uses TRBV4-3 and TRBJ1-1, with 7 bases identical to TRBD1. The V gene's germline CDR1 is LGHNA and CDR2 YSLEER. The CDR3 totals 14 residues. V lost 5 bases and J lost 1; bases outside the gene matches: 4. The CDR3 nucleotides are TGCGCCAGCAGCTTGACAGGGAGGAACACTGAAGCTTTCTTT. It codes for CASSLTGRNTEAFF.

In DNA form, the CDR3 reads TGTGCCATCAGTGAGTTGGGGGAGGGCACTGAAGCTTTCTTT. It yields the protein CAISELGEGTEAFF. The J gene is TRBJ1-1, the V gene TRBV10-3; a possible D gene is TRBD1 (5 bases). There are 14 residues in the CDR3. V lost 1 base and J lost 4, with 10 bases in between. Germline V gives CDR1 ENHRY, CDR2 SYGVKD.

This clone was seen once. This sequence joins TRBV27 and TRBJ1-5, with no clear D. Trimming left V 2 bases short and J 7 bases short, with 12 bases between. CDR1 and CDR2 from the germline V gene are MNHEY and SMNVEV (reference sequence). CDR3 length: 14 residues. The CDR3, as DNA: TGTGCCAGCAGTTTAGGCAGGTTCATGCAGCCCCAGCATTTT. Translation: CASSLGRFMQPQHF.

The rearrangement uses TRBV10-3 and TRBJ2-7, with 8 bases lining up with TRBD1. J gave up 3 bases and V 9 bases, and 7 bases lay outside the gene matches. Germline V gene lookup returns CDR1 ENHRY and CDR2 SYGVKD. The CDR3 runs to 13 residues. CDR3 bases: TGTGCCATGATGACAGGGGAGAACTACGAGCAGTACTTC. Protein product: CAMMTGENYEQYF.

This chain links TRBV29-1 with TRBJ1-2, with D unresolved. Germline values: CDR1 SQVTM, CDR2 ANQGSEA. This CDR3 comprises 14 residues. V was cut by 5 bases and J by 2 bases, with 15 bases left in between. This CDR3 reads CSVYDGLTNYGYTF. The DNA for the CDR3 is TGCAGCGTTTATGACGGACTCACAAACTATGGCTACACCTTC.